Each of the 14 T cell receptor beta chains below was sequenced from the same sample in a study of blood T cell repertoires in COVID-19 (TCRdb year 2020). The library was obtained by the immunoSEQ multiplex PCR assay. The immuneACCESS repertoire file appears here via TCRdb, limited to in-frame rearrangements. These files lack a portion of the clones; in checked studies, under half of the deficit traces to unresolved V genes, and the cause of the others is not known. Within this sample are 100,000 to 150,000 clones, with approximately 85% of them counted one time only. The ten largest clones add up to around 10% of the sample. Sequences were obtained from peripheral blood. The receptors originated from a human donor in a cohort sampled during active COVID-19.

The J gene is TRBJ2-5, the V gene TRBV2; possible D gene TRBD1, 6 bases. The germline gives CDR1 SNHLY, CDR2 FYNNEI. The V gene lost 5 bases and the J gene lost 5 bases, with 15 bases spanning the gap. This CDR3 spans 14 amino acids. This CDR3 is CASSRTRGSETQYF. CDR3 bases: TGTGCCAGCAGTCGTACCAGGGGTTCGGAGACCCAGTACTTC.

This clone occurred a few times. The chain couples TRBV4-2 to TRBJ2-5; TRBD2 matches at 14 bases. V gave up 0 bases and J gave up 6 bases; unmatched junction bases: 3. From germline, CDR1 is LGHNA and CDR2 YNFKEQ. The CDR3 is made up of 16 amino acids. The CDR3 DNA reads TGTGCCAGCAGCCAAGAGACTAGCGGGGGGGGCAAGACCCAGTACTTC. Protein sequence: CASSQETSGGGKTQYF.

The table lists this clone with a count of one. This chain uses TRBV7-9 with TRBJ2-3, with TRBD2 identical over 12 bases. Germline CDR1 reads SEHNR; CDR2 reads FQNEAQ (reference sequence). J was trimmed by 4 bases and V by 1 base; bases with no gene match: 3. CDR3 length: 16 amino acids. This CDR3 is CASSLDLAGGADTQYF. CDR3 bases: TGTGCCAGCAGCTTAGATCTAGCGGGGGGGGCAGATACGCAGTATTTT.

J is TRBJ2-1 and V is TRBV11-2, with D unclear. Germline V gene data show CDR1 as SGHAT and CDR2 as FQNNGV. This CDR3 contains 11 residues. V was cut by 0 bases and J by 16 bases, with 10 bases left in between. The CDR3 protein is CASSLERVQFF. The DNA for the CDR3 is TGTGCCAGCAGCTTAGAACGGGTTCAATTCTTC.

This sequence joins TRBV9 and TRBJ2-6; 9 positions agree with TRBD2. The V segment lost 2 bases and the J segment 1 base; nucleotides outside the gene matches: 7. The germline CDR1 and CDR2 sequences are SGDLS and YYNGEE. The CDR3 contains 18 residues. CDR3 loop: CASSVPAGGLSGANVLTF. DNA for the CDR3: TGTGCCAGCAGCGTTCCGGCGGGGGGGCTATCTGGGGCCAACGTCCTGACTTTC.

The genes are TRBV9 and TRBJ1-5; maybe TRBD1 (5 bases). The germline CDR1 and CDR2 sequences are SGDLS and YYNGEE. V shed 0 bases and J shed 7 bases, with 11 bases lying between them. This CDR3 contains 14 residues. The CDR3 region is CASSVGGTGQPQHF. CDR3 nucleotides: TGTGCCAGCAGCGTAGGGGGGACTGGCCAGCCCCAGCATTTT. Filled out from reference TRBV9 and TRBJ1-5, the complete variable domain reads DSGVTQTPKHLITATGQRVTLRCSPRSGDLSVYWYQQSLDQGLQFLIQYYNGEERAKGNILERFSAQQFPDLHSELNLSSLELGDSALYFCASSVGGTGQPQHFGDGTRLSIL.

The CDR3 nucleotides are TGTGCCAGCAGGGGGGGTCCTAGCGGGGACGGCACCGGGGAGCTGTTTTTT. Amino acids: CASRGGPSGDGTGELFF. The chain has TRBV7-9 and TRBJ2-2; 9 nucleotides agree with TRBD2. The length of the CDR3 is 17 residues. J gave up 4 bases and V 6 bases, and 12 bases lay outside the gene matches. CDR1 is SEHNR, CDR2 FQNEAQ, per germline (reference sequence). Based on the CDR3 plus reference TRBV7-9 and TRBJ2-2, the full variable domain is DTGVSQNPRHKITKRGQNVTFRCDPISEHNRLYWYRQTLGQGPEFLTYFQNEAQLEKSRLLSDRFSAERPKGSFSTLEIQRTEQGDSAMYLCASRGGPSGDGTGELFFGEGSRLTVL.

The chain carries TRBV7-9 and TRBJ1-2, with 7 bases matching TRBD1. The germline CDR1 and CDR2 sequences are SEHNR and FQNEAQ (reference sequence). This CDR3 is built from 15 residues. V shed 5 bases, J shed 0 bases, and the junction held 6 bases outside the gene matches. For the CDR3, the DNA is TGTGCCAGCAGCCTAAACAGGGGTGCTAACTATGGCTACACCTTC. Amino acid sequence: CASSLNRGANYGYTF.

V is TRBV5-1 and J is TRBJ1-2; TRBD1 matches at 9 bases. The CDR3 spans 13 residues. The V gene's germline CDR1 is SGHRS and CDR2 YFSETQ. The V segment lost 3 bases and the J segment 6 bases; nucleotides outside the gene matches: 3. The CDR3 DNA follows: TGCGCCAGCAGCTCGGGACAGGGAAATGGCTACACCTTC. Translating it yields CASSSGQGNGYTF.

This CDR3 reads CASRPETGTDTQYF. The CDR3 region has the DNA TGCGCCAGCAGACCCGAGACAGGCACAGATACGCAGTATTTT. This chain connects TRBV5-1 to TRBJ2-3, with TRBD1 as a possible D gene (5 bases). V was trimmed by 5 bases and J by 1 base, leaving 11 bases between them. Germline values: CDR1 SGHRS, CDR2 YFSETQ. The CDR3 sequence is 14 residues long.

The J gene is TRBJ1-6, the V gene TRBV11-2; D call uncertain. Deletions cut 5 bases from V and 4 bases from J, with 6 bases between. Germline V gene lookup returns CDR1 SGHAT and CDR2 FQNNGV. The CDR3 sequence is 13 residues long. CDR3 nucleotides: TGTGCCAGCAGCACGGGATATAATTCACCCCTCCACTTT. Protein: CASSTGYNSPLHF.

This clone turned up a few times. The CDR3 coding sequence is TGCGCCAGCAGTGTTCACAGGGCAGGAGGCTACACCTTC. It specifies CASSVHRAGGYTF. The gene calls are TRBV10-1 and TRBJ1-2, with D possibly TRBD1 on 6 matching bases. Trimming removed 4 bases at V and 8 bases at J, with 14 bases between. Germline lookup yields CDR1 WNHNN and CDR2 SYGVQD (reference sequence). There are 13 residues in the CDR3.

A single count supports this clone. V is TRBV2 and J is TRBJ1-4; D is ambiguous. This CDR3 has 18 amino acids. In germline, CDR1 is SNHLY, CDR2 FYNNEI. The V end was cut by 0 bases, the J end by 0 bases, with 14 bases between. CDR3 DNA: TGTGCCAGCAGTGAAGCGCGAGGGCCTCCTGCAACTAATGAAAAACTGTTTTTT. The encoded protein is CASSEARGPPATNEKLFF.

Points on this clone: Other nucleotide sequences from this sample produce the same CDR3. This chain uses TRBV29-1 with TRBJ2-7; 8 bases fit TRBD1. The ends lost 4 bases at V and 6 bases at J; junction bases unmatched: 14. Germline CDR1 and CDR2: SQVTM and ANQGSEA. The CDR3 runs to 15 residues. CDR3 protein: CSVGGHRGEKGEQYF. Written as DNA, the CDR3 is TGCAGCGTTGGAGGTCACAGGGGGGAGAAGGGCGAGCAGTACTTC.